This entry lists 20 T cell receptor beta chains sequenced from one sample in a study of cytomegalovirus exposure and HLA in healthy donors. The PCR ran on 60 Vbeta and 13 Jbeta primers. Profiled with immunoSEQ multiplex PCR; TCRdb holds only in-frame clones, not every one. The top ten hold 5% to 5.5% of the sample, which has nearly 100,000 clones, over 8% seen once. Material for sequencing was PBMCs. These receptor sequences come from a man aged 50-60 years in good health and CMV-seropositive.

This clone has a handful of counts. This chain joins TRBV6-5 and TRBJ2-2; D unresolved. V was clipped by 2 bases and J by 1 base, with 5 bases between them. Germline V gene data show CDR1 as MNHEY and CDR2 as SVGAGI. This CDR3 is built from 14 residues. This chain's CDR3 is CASSYDWNTGELFF. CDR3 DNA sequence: TGTGCCAGCAGTTACGACTGGAACACCGGGGAGCTGTTTTTT.

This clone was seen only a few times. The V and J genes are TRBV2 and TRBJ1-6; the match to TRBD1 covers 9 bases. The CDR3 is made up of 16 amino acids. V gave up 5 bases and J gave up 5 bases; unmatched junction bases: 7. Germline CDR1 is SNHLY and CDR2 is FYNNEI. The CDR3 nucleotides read TGTGCCAGCAGTCGAACAGGGGGCAGGAATAATTCACCCCTCCACTTT. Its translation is CASSRTGGRNNSPLHF.

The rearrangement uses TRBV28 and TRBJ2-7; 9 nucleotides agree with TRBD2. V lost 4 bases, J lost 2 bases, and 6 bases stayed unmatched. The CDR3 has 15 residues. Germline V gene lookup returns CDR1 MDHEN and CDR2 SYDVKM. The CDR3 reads CASSSPTSGPYEQYF. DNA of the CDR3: TGTGCCAGCAGTTCACCGACTAGCGGCCCCTACGAGCAGTACTTC. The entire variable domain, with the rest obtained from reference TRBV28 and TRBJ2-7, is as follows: DVKVTQSSRYLVKRTGEKVFLECVQDMDHENMFWYRQDPGLGLRLIYFSYDVKMKEKGDIPEGYSVSREKKERFSLILESASTNQTSMYLCASSSPTSGPYEQYFGPGTRLTVT.

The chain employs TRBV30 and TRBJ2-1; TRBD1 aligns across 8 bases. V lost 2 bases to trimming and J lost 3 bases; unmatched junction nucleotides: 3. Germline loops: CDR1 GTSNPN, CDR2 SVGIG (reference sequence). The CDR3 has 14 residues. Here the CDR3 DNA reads TGTGCCTGGAGTTCGGACAGGGTCTACAATGAGCAGTTCTTC. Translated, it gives CAWSSDRVYNEQFF.

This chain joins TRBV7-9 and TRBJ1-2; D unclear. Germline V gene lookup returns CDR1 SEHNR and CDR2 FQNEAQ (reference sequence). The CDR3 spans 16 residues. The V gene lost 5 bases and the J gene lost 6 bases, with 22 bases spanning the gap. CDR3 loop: CASSPILLGRGHGYTF. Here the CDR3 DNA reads TGTGCCAGCAGCCCAATTTTGCTTGGCCGGGGTCATGGCTACACCTTC. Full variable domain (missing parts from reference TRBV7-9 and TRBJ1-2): DTGVSQNPRHKITKRGQNVTFRCDPISEHNRLYWYRQTLGQGPEFLTYFQNEAQLEKSRLLSDRFSAERPKGSFSTLEIQRTEQGDSAMYLCASSPILLGRGHGYTFGSGTRLTVV.

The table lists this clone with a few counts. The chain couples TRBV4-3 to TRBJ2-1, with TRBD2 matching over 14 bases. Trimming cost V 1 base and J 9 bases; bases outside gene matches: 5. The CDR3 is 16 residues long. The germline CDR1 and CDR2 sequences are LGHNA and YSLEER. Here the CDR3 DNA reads TGCGCCAGCAGCCAAGGCGGGACTAGCGGGAGTGGTGAGCAGTTCTTC. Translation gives CASSQGGTSGSGEQFF.

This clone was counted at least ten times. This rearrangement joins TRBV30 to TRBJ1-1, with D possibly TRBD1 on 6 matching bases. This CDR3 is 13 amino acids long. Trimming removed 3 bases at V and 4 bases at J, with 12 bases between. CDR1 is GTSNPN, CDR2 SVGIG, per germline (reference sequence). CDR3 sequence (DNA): TGTGCCTGGAGGAACAGGGTCCTCACTGAAGCTTTCTTT. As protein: CAWRNRVLTEAFF. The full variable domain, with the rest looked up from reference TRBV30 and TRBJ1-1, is SQTIHQWPATLVQPVGSPLSLECTVEGTSNPNLYWYRQAAGRGLQLLFYSVGIGQISSEVPQNLSASRPQDRQFILSSKKLLLSDSGFYLCAWRNRVLTEAFFGQGTRLTVV.

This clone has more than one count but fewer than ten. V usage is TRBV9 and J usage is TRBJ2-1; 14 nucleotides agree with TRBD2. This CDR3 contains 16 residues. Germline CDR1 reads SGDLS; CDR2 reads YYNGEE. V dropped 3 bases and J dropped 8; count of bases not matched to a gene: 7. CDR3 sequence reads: CASSAQGLAGVDEQFF. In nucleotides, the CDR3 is TGTGCCAGCAGCGCGCAGGGACTAGCGGGAGTCGATGAGCAGTTCTTC.

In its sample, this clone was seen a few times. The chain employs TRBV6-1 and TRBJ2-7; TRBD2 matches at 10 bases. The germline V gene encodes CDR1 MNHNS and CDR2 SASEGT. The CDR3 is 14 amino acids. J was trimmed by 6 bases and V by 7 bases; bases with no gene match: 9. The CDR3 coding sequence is TGTGCCAGCATCGAACTAGCGGGGAGGGCCGAGCAGTACTTC. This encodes CASIELAGRAEQYF.

This CDR3 is CASSIEQGRVDEQYF. The CDR3 DNA reads as TGTGCCAGTAGTATAGAACAGGGGAGAGTGGACGAGCAGTACTTC. V is TRBV19 and J is TRBJ2-7, with TRBD1 matching over 7 bases. V shed 0 bases and J 5 bases; nucleotides not matched to a gene: 7. Germline CDR1 and CDR2: LNHDA and SQIVND (reference sequence). The CDR3 extends over 15 amino acids.

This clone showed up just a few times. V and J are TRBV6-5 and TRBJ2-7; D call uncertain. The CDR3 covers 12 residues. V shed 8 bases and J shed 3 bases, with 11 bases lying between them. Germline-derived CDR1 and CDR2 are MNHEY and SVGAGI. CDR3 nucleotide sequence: TGTGCCAGCCGAGGTTGGGTCTACGAGCAGTACTTC. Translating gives CASRGWVYEQYF.

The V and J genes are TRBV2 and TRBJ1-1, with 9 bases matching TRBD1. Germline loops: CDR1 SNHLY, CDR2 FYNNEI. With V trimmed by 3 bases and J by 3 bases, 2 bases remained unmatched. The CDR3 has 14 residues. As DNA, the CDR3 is TGTGCCAGCAGTGAGACAGGGGGATACACTGAAGCTTTCTTT. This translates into CASSETGGYTEAFF.

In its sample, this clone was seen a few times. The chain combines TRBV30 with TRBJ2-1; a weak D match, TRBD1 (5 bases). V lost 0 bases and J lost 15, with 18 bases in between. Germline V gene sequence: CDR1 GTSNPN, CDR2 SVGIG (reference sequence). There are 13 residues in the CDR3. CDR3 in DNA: TGTGCCTGGAGTGTATGGGCAGGGATGGTGCGGTTCTTC. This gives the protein CAWSVWAGMVRFF.

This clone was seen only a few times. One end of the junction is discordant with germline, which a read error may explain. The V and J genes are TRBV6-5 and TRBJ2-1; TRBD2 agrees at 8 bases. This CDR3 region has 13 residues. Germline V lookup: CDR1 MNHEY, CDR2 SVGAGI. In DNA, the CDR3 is TGTGCCAGCAGCAGGACTAGCTACGATGAGCAGTTCTTC. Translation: CASSRTSYDEQFF.

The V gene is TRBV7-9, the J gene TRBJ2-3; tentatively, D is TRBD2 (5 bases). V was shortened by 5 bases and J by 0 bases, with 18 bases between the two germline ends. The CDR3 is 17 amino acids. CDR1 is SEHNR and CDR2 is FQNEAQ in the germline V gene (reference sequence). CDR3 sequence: CASSLSLSATSTDTQYF. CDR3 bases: TGTGCCAGCAGCCTTTCCCTTAGCGCCACTAGCACAGATACGCAGTATTTT. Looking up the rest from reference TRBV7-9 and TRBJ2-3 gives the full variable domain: DTGVSQNPRHKITKRGQNVTFRCDPISEHNRLYWYRQTLGQGPEFLTYFQNEAQLEKSRLLSDRFSAERPKGSFSTLEIQRTEQGDSAMYLCASSLSLSATSTDTQYFGPGTRLTVL.

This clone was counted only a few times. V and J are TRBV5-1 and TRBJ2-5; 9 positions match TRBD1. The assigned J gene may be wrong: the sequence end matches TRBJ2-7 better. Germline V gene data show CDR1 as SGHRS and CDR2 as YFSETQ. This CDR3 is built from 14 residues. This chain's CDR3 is CASSWDRATYEQYF. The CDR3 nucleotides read TGCGCCAGCAGCTGGGACAGGGCGACCTACGAGCAGTACTTC.

The CDR3: CASSPGQGANNEQFF. CDR3 DNA: TGTGCCAGCAGTCCTGGACAGGGGGCCAACAATGAGCAGTTCTTC. The V gene is TRBV2, the J gene TRBJ2-1, with 11 bases that match TRBD1. Germline CDR1 is SNHLY and CDR2 is FYNNEI. With V trimmed by 5 bases and J by 5 bases, 5 bases remained unmatched. The CDR3 is 15 residues long.

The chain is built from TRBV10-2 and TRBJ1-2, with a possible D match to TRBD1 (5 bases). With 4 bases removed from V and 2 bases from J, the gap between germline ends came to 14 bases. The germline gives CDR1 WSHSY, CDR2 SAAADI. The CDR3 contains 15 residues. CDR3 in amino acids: CASSALGGDNYGYTF. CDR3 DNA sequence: TGCGCCAGCAGTGCCCTGGGAGGGGACAACTATGGCTACACCTTC.

This CDR3 reads CASSPKGVRDEKLFF. The CDR3 DNA reads TGTGCCAGCAGCCCCAAGGGGGTTCGGGATGAAAAACTGTTTTTT. The chain couples TRBV9 to TRBJ1-4; D is possibly TRBD1 (6 bases). The length of the CDR3 is 15 residues. V lost 4 bases and J 6 bases, leaving 16 bases between the germline ends. Germline CDR1 is SGDLS and CDR2 is YYNGEE.

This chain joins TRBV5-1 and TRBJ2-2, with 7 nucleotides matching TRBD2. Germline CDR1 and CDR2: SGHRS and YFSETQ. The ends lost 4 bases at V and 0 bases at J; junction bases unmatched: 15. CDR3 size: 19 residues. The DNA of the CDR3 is TGCGCCAGCAGCCCCCTGAATAAAGCGGGGTTAACGAACACCGGGGAGCTGTTTTTT. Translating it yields CASSPLNKAGLTNTGELFF.